This is a list of T cell receptor beta chains from one sample in a study of regulatory T cells in long-lasting Graves disease. TCRdb re-called the multiplex PCR reads with MiXCR, one entry per CDR3 protein. Seen here are 420,000 or so distinct CDR3 sequences, roughly a quarter observed once, and the top ten hold roughly 30%. The source was peripheral blood mononuclear cells (PBMCs), collected when the disease was refractory, from a patient treated with antithyroid drugs. These receptors were obtained from a female donor with Graves disease. CDR3s leave out the opening cysteine and the closing phenylalanine or tryptophan. The order of the fields is V gene, J gene, CDR3 protein.

TRBV9,TRBJ2-7,ASSVDGLSSYEQY
TRBV30,TRBJ1-4,AWRGWDGNEKLF
TRBV27,TRBJ1-6,ASRSGFPNSPLH
TRBV7-2,TRBJ2-7,ASSLGVAGGLEQY
TRBV12-5,TRBJ1-1,ASGLTGDTEAF
TRBV30,TRBJ2-2,AWSPGRTGGYTGELF
TRBV6-1,TRBJ2-3,ASTEPRPTSSGGDTQY
TRBV13,TRBJ2-7,ASSLGVGRGVYEQY
TRBV6-1,TRBJ2-7,ASSPRLIYEQY
TRBV4-1,TRBJ2-5,ASSQVLREETQY
TRBV5-1,TRBJ2-1,ASSPKQGTSVKYNEQF
TRBV2,TRBJ2-1,ASSQPGLAGPSSYNEQF
TRBV5-8,TRBJ1-1,ASSFDRQGIPEAF
TRBV27,TRBJ1-2,ASSSFRGVPRKGYT
TRBV20-1,TRBJ2-2,SARVTTSGSAGELF
TRBV7-2,TRBJ2-7,ASNSPSSGGLEQY
TRBV9,TRBJ2-2,ASSTRTSGNTGELF
TRBV20-1,TRBJ1-1,SAKENTEAF
TRBV12-3/TRBV12-4,TRBJ1-5,ASSPEARSNQPQH
TRBV30,TRBJ1-1,AWSHRASLRGTEAF
TRBV30,TRBJ1-1,AWTPGMDTEAF
TRBV7-2,TRBJ2-7,ASSLAGLAGVEQY
TRBV29-1,TRBJ2-2,SGRSNTGELF
TRBV7-2,TRBJ2-2,ASSSPGGANTGELF
TRBV28,TRBJ2-5,ASSLPLGGQETQY
TRBV30,TRBJ1-3,AYNGRNTIY
TRBV28,TRBJ1-3,ASSQDTSGNTIY
TRBV12-3/TRBV12-4,TRBJ2-2,ASSSTGALGTGELF
TRBV7-2,TRBJ1-2,ASSQYQGATNYGYA
TRBV27,TRBJ2-1,ASSSGRTYNEQF
TRBV4-3,TRBJ1-5,ASSQENSNQPQH
TRBV20-1,TRBJ2-2,SADRDGNTGELF
TRBV28,TRBJ2-5,AASGTDQETQY
TRBV11-1,TRBJ2-7,ASSLAVHEQY
TRBV28,TRBJ1-5,ASSRGRSNQPQH
TRBV30,TRBJ1-2,AWSVQALAGYGYT
TRBV20-1,TRBJ1-2,SARDVIVRRDRDHYGYT
TRBV20-1,TRBJ2-7,SARKSYEQY
TRBV10-3,TRBJ2-7,AISLADTSYEQY
TRBV7-2,TRBJ2-1,ASTKRPGQHNEQF